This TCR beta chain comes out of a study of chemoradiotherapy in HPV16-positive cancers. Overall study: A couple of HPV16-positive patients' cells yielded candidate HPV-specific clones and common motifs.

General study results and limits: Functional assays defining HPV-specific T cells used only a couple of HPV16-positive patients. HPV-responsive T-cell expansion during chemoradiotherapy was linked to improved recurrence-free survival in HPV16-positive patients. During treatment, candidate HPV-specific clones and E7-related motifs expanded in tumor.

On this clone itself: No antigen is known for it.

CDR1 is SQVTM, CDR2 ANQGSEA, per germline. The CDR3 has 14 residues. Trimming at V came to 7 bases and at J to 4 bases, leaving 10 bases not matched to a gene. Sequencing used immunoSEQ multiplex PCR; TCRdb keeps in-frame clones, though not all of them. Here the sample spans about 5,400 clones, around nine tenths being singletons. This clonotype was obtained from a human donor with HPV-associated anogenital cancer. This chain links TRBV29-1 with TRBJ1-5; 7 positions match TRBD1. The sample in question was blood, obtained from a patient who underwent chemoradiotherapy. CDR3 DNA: TGCAGCGCCGTATTTAGGGACAGAAATCAGCCCCAGCATTTT. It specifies CSAVFRDRNQPQHF. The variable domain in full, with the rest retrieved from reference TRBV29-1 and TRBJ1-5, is SAVISQKPSRDICQRGTSLTIQCQVDSQVTMMFWYRQQPGQSLTLIATANQGSEATYESGFVIDKFPISRPNLTFSTLTVSNMSPEDSSIYLCSAVFRDRNQPQHFGDGTRLSIL.